The next 26 T cell receptor beta chains were all read from a single sample in a study of blood T cell repertoires in COVID-19. Sequencing used immunoSEQ multiplex PCR; TCRdb keeps in-frame clones, though not all of them. Found here are more than 150,000 clones, about 83% of them singletons; the top ten hold around 13%. Sequencing was done on a sample of peripheral blood. These receptors were collected from an elderly woman with acute or convalescent COVID-19.

This chain links TRBV7-9 with TRBJ2-3; D remains ambiguous. The CDR3 runs to 16 residues. Germline V CDR1 and CDR2: SEHNR, FQNEAQ (reference sequence). The V end lost 2 bases, the J end lost 0 bases, and 12 bases lay between the germline ends. In nucleotides, the CDR3 is TGTGCCAGCAGCTTATCCGGAGCAACCAGCACAGATACGCAGTATTTT. Protein: CASSLSGATSTDTQYF. The whole variable domain, remainder taken from reference TRBV7-9 and TRBJ2-3, is DTGVSQNPRHKITKRGQNVTFRCDPISEHNRLYWYRQTLGQGPEFLTYFQNEAQLEKSRLLSDRFSAERPKGSFSTLEIQRTEQGDSAMYLCASSLSGATSTDTQYFGPGTRLTVL.

The chain couples TRBV5-1 to TRBJ1-4; D unclear. Germline-derived CDR1 and CDR2 are SGHRS and YFSETQ. CDR3 size: 14 residues. The V and J ends lost 2 bases and 4 bases respectively, with 9 bases between them. CDR3 DNA sequence: TGCGCCAGCAGCTTTCGAGAGTATAATGAAAAACTGTTTTTT. Translation: CASSFREYNEKLFF.

The chain couples TRBV5-1 to TRBJ2-2, with D maybe TRBD2 (5 bases). Looked up from germline, CDR1 is SGHRS and CDR2 is YFSETQ. The CDR3 consists of 16 residues. Trimming left V 0 bases short and J 4 bases short, with 13 bases between. CDR3 residues: CASSLVASKGTGELFF. DNA for the CDR3: TGCGCCAGCAGCTTGGTGGCTAGCAAGGGCACCGGGGAGCTGTTTTTT.

This chain joins TRBV15 and TRBJ1-2; 8 bases are a match to TRBD1. The germline V gene has CDR1 LNHNV and CDR2 YYDKDF (reference sequence). This CDR3 comprises 14 residues. The ends lost 5 bases at V and 1 base at J; junction bases unmatched: 3. The CDR3 nucleotides are TGTGCCACCAGCCGCGACAGGGGTAACTATGGCTACACCTTC. Amino acid sequence: CATSRDRGNYGYTF.

The chain is built from TRBV28 and TRBJ1-1; TRBD1 aligns across 8 bases. Trimming at V came to 7 bases and at J to 0 bases, leaving 7 bases not matched to a gene. Germline V CDR1 and CDR2: MDHEN, SYDVKM. CDR3 length equals 15 residues. The CDR3 DNA is TGTGCCAGCACCCTACTGACAGGGGTGAACACTGAAGCTTTCTTT. Its protein is CASTLLTGVNTEAFF. Using reference TRBV28 and TRBJ1-1 for the parts outside the CDR3, the full variable domain is DVKVTQSSRYLVKRTGEKVFLECVQDMDHENMFWYRQDPGLGLRLIYFSYDVKMKEKGDIPEGYSVSREKKERFSLILESASTNQTSMYLCASTLLTGVNTEAFFGQGTRLTVV.

The gene calls are TRBV5-8 and TRBJ1-1; D not resolved. CDR3 size: 17 residues. CDR1 is SGHTS and CDR2 is YDEGEE in the germline V gene. With 1 base removed from V and 4 bases from J, the gap between germline ends came to 20 bases. CDR3: CASSLLVAPGVATEAFF. The CDR3 DNA reads TGTGCCAGCAGCTTGTTGGTGGCCCCCGGGGTAGCCACTGAAGCTTTCTTT.

The rearrangement links TRBV2 to TRBJ2-1; D gene unclear. The length of the CDR3 is 14 residues. V lost 6 bases to trimming and J lost 4 bases, with 13 bases between them. The germline gives CDR1 SNHLY, CDR2 FYNNEI. For the CDR3, the DNA is TGTGCCAGCAGGGCGGTCACACAATACAATGAGCAGTTCTTC. Translating it yields CASRAVTQYNEQFF.

The chain couples TRBV27 to TRBJ1-5; TRBD1 matches 7 bases. The CDR3 is 13 amino acids. Germline CDR1 is MNHEY and CDR2 is SMNVEV (reference sequence). The V and J ends lost 3 bases and 6 bases, in that order; junction bases with no gene match: 2. The CDR3 loop reads CASSLTGSQPQHF. For the CDR3, the DNA is TGTGCCAGCAGTTTGACAGGGAGTCAGCCCCAGCATTTT.

This clone was observed a handful of times. The rearrangement links TRBV28 to TRBJ2-7; 7 nucleotides match TRBD2. This CDR3 comprises 12 residues. CDR1 is MDHEN and CDR2 is SYDVKM in the germline V gene. Trimming removed 11 bases from V and 1 base from J; junction bases left unmatched: 5. CDR3 residues: CASGGISYEQYF. The CDR3, as DNA: TGTGCCTCCGGGGGGATTTCCTACGAGCAGTACTTC.

The chain joins TRBV5-1 to TRBJ1-4; 9 bases are shared with TRBD1. The CDR3 is 15 residues long. The germline CDR1 and CDR2 sequences are SGHRS and YFSETQ. The ends lost 0 bases at V and 5 bases at J; junction bases unmatched: 2. The CDR3 sequence: CASSLGDRANEKLFF. For the CDR3, the DNA is TGCGCCAGCAGCTTGGGGGACAGGGCGAATGAAAAACTGTTTTTT.

V and J are TRBV6-5 and TRBJ1-6; unclear D gene. Germline CDR1 reads MNHEY; CDR2 reads SVGAGI. Trimming removed 4 bases at V and 5 bases at J, with 6 bases between. This CDR3 contains 13 residues. This CDR3 reads CASSSQNNSPLHF. CDR3 coding DNA: TGTGCCAGCAGTTCCCAGAATAATTCACCCCTCCACTTT.

This clone came up once. The chain joins TRBV6-5 to TRBJ1-1; perhaps TRBD1 as D (6 bases). The CDR3 loop spans 13 amino acids. Trimming cost V 6 bases and J 5 bases, with 13 bases left between them. The germline V gene encodes CDR1 MNHEY and CDR2 SVGAGI. The CDR3 is CASRLQGRTEAFF. CDR3 DNA sequence: TGTGCCAGCAGACTACAGGGTCGGACTGAAGCTTTCTTT.

The gene calls are TRBV9 and TRBJ2-3; the match to TRBD2 covers 9 bases. The germline gives CDR1 SGDLS, CDR2 YYNGEE. V shed 0 bases and J 1 base; nucleotides not matched to a gene: 3. The CDR3 runs to 16 residues. The CDR3 DNA sequence: TGTGCCAGCAGCGTAGGCCGGACTAGCGGCACAGATACGCAGTATTTT. Its translation is CASSVGRTSGTDTQYF.

J is TRBJ1-1 and V is TRBV4-2; 10 positions match TRBD1. Germline loops: CDR1 LGHNA, CDR2 YNFKEQ. The CDR3 is made up of 14 amino acids. The trim removed 1 base at V and 7 bases at J, leaving 3 bases unmatched. The CDR3 nucleotides are TGTGCCAGCAGCCAAGGGTGGACAGGGGGTGAAGCTTTCTTT. Amino acid sequence: CASSQGWTGGEAFF.

This clone was picked up a small number of times. Other DNA sequences in this specimen translate into the identical CDR3. The rearrangement uses TRBV7-8 and TRBJ1-5, with 7 bases matching TRBD1. This CDR3 comprises 15 residues. Germline V gives CDR1 SGHVS, CDR2 FQNEAQ. V dropped 5 bases and J dropped 0; count of bases not matched to a gene: 4. CDR3: CASSPGTASNQPQHF. The DNA of the CDR3 is TGTGCCAGCAGCCCAGGGACAGCTAGCAATCAGCCCCAGCATTTT.

The chain recombines TRBV7-9 with TRBJ2-7; D possibly corresponds to TRBD1 (6 bases). The CDR3 runs to 14 residues. V was shortened by 4 bases and J by 3 bases, with 13 bases between the two germline ends. The V gene's germline CDR1 is SEHNR and CDR2 FQNEAQ (reference sequence). CDR3 region: CASSSNSDSYEQYF. The CDR3, as DNA: TGTGCCAGCAGCTCTAACTCGGACAGCTACGAGCAGTACTTC. Based on the CDR3 plus reference TRBV7-9 and TRBJ2-7, the full variable domain is DTGVSQNPRHKITKRGQNVTFRCDPISEHNRLYWYRQTLGQGPEFLTYFQNEAQLEKSRLLSDRFSAERPKGSFSTLEIQRTEQGDSAMYLCASSSNSDSYEQYFGPGTRLTVT.

CDR3 loop: CASSEVVNIYGYTF. As DNA, the CDR3 is TGTGCCAGCAGTGAGGTGGTAAACATCTATGGCTACACCTTC. The chain carries TRBV6-1 and TRBJ1-2; the D is unclear. The CDR3 covers 14 residues. CDR1 and CDR2 (germline): MNHNS, SASEGT. V was shortened by 3 bases and J by 4 bases, with 12 bases between the two germline ends.

A few counts support this clone. J is TRBJ2-1 and V is TRBV4-1, with D maybe TRBD2 (6 bases). V gave up 0 bases and J gave up 7 bases, with 25 bases separating them. The germline CDR1 and CDR2 sequences are MGHRA and YSYEKL. The CDR3 loop spans 19 amino acids. CDR3 DNA: TGCGCCAGCAGCCAAGACCCCACCACTTCTGGACTACCCGTAAATGAGCAGTTCTTC. Translation: CASSQDPTTSGLPVNEQFF.

The V and J genes are TRBV6-5 and TRBJ2-2; D is unresolved. The CDR3 sequence is 15 residues long. CDR1 is MNHEY and CDR2 is SVGAGI in the germline V gene. Trimming stripped 0 bases from V and 1 base from J, with 6 bases between. CDR3 amino acids: CASSYSRGNTGELFF. CDR3 nucleotides: TGTGCCAGCAGTTACTCGAGAGGGAACACCGGGGAGCTGTTTTTT.

The chain couples TRBV13 to TRBJ1-4, with D unresolved. CDR3 size: 16 residues. From germline, CDR1 is PRHDT and CDR2 FYEKMQ (reference sequence). Trimming shortened V by 3 bases and J by 0 bases, and 11 bases separated the two germline ends. CDR3 DNA sequence: TGTGCCAGCAGCTTCGGAGGAGTAGCAACTAATGAAAAACTGTTTTTT. This gives the protein CASSFGGVATNEKLFF.

CDR3 sequence reads: CATSGDRIETQYF. The CDR3 DNA reads as TGTGCCACCAGCGGGGACAGGATAGAGACCCAGTACTTC. The chain joins TRBV15 to TRBJ2-5; TRBD1 agrees at 8 bases. CDR1 is LNHNV and CDR2 is YYDKDF in the germline V gene (reference sequence). V shed 5 bases, J shed 4 bases, and the junction held 3 bases outside the gene matches. CDR3 size: 13 residues.

This chain joins TRBV9 and TRBJ2-3, with D hard to call. The ends were cut back, 3 bases at V and 6 bases at J, with 11 bases in the middle. The CDR3 is made up of 13 amino acids. CDR1 is SGDLS and CDR2 is YYNGEE in the germline V gene. CDR3 DNA sequence: TGTGCCAGCAGCGGGGTTCAGGCGGATACGCAGTATTTT. Translating gives CASSGVQADTQYF.

Comments on this clone: In the same sample, other DNA sequences code for this CDR3. V usage is TRBV11-2 and J usage is TRBJ2-2, with D possibly being TRBD2 (5 bases). This CDR3 spans 14 amino acids. Trimming removed 0 bases from V and 7 bases from J, with 9 bases in between. Germline loops: CDR1 SGHAT, CDR2 FQNNGV. The CDR3 protein is CASSLEGRGGELFF. CDR3 sequence (DNA): TGTGCCAGCAGCTTAGAAGGCCGGGGCGGGGAGCTGTTTTTT.

The rearrangement links TRBV30 to TRBJ1-3; D not resolved. CDR1 and CDR2 from the germline V gene are GTSNPN and SVGIG (reference sequence). The V end was cut by 3 bases, the J end by 2 bases, with 5 bases between. This CDR3 is 12 amino acids long. Written as DNA, the CDR3 is TGTGCCTGGAGCAGCGCTGGAAACACCATATATTTT. Translation gives CAWSSAGNTIYF.

This chain connects TRBV7-3 to TRBJ2-1, with 11 bases fitting TRBD2. Germline V gene sequence: CDR1 SGHTA, CDR2 FQGTGA. The J segment lost 9 bases and the V segment lost 4 bases, leaving 5 bases of the junction unmatched. CDR3 length: 14 amino acids. The CDR3 is CASSSVAGGGEQFF. The CDR3 DNA is TGTGCCAGCAGCTCTGTAGCGGGAGGGGGTGAGCAGTTCTTC.

V gene TRBV28 combines with J gene TRBJ1-5, with 8 bases fitting TRBD1. The germline V gene encodes CDR1 MDHEN and CDR2 SYDVKM. The CDR3 is 17 residues long. Trimming took 4 bases from V and 1 from J; bases not matched to a gene: 9. The CDR3 spells CASSSIRTGRSNQPQHF. CDR3 bases: TGTGCCAGCAGTTCTATCAGGACAGGGAGGAGCAATCAGCCCCAGCATTTT.